The 19 T cell receptor beta chains presented below share a single source sample, sequenced in a study of T cells in Graves' hyperthyroidism and ophthalmopathy. Template material for amplifying TCR beta CDR3 regions consisted of RNA transcripts. The TCR CDR3 first-round RT-PCR relied on the HTBI primer set. TCRdb re-analysed the multiplex PCR reads in MiXCR, keeping a single row per CDR3 protein. The data show about 210,000 distinct CDR3 sequences, 15% to 20% seen once. The sequenced sample was blood. All receptors come from a man aged 50 to 59 with Graves' hyperthyroidism.

This clonotype was counted at least ten times. The gene calls are TRBV29-1 and TRBJ2-2; 9 bases agree with TRBD2. CDR1 is SQVTM, CDR2 ANQGSEA, per germline. The CDR3 sequence is 14 residues long. V shed 7 bases, J shed 3 bases, and the junction held 6 bases outside the gene matches. CDR3 in amino acids: CSAQAGGDTGELFF. The CDR3 nucleotides read TGCAGCGCCCAAGCGGGAGGAGACACCGGGGAGCTGTTTTTT.

This clonotype has a handful of counts. This may be a read error, as it is one base from a much larger clone. The chain is built from TRBV20-1 and TRBJ2-7, with 7 bases matching TRBD1. Per the germline V gene, CDR1 is DFQATT and CDR2 is SNEGSKA (reference sequence). There are 16 residues in the CDR3. In nucleotides, the CDR3 is TGCAGTACTAGAGGCTCTAGGGCAGGGGGAGCCTACGAGCAGTACTTC. Its protein product is CSTRGSRAGGAYEQYF.

This clonotype was detected a few times. The chain carries TRBV11-2 and TRBJ2-3; 9 bases match TRBD2. Per the germline V gene, CDR1 is SGHAT and CDR2 is FQNNGV. V was pared by 5 bases and J by 1 base, with 7 bases of the junction left unmatched. The CDR3 totals 16 residues. This CDR3 is CASSMGLARRTDTQYF. In DNA, the CDR3 is TGTGCCAGCAGCATGGGACTAGCCCGACGCACAGATACGCAGTATTTT.

This rearrangement joins TRBV20-1 to TRBJ1-6, with D maybe TRBD1 (6 bases). Germline assignment: CDR1 DFQATT and CDR2 SNEGSKA (reference sequence). V was shortened by 3 bases and J by 9 bases, with 12 bases between the two germline ends. The CDR3 loop spans 13 amino acids. The CDR3 nucleotides read TGCAGTGCTAGCAAGGAGGGGGGTTCACCCCTCCACTTT. Translated: CSASKEGGSPLHF.

This clonotype was detected only a few times. The gene calls are TRBV9 and TRBJ2-5, with TRBD2 matching over 7 bases. The trim removed 4 bases at V and 1 base at J, leaving 7 bases unmatched. CDR1 is SGDLS and CDR2 is YYNGEE in the germline V gene. The CDR3 has 15 residues. CDR3: CASSSRGGAQETQYF. CDR3 sequence (DNA): TGTGCCAGCAGCTCCCGCGGGGGTGCCCAAGAGACCCAGTACTTC.

In this sample, this clonotype turned up many times. This chain links TRBV28 with TRBJ2-7; D is ambiguous. This CDR3 region has 14 residues. The V gene lost 3 bases and the J gene lost 1 base, with 10 bases spanning the gap. The germline gives CDR1 MDHEN, CDR2 SYDVKM. CDR3 sequence reads: CASSLAQLSYEQYF. The CDR3 bases are TGTGCCAGCAGTTTGGCCCAACTTTCCTACGAGCAGTACTTC.

This clonotype was counted only a few times. The chain uses TRBV30 and TRBJ1-1; D is perhaps TRBD1 (5 bases). The CDR3 consists of 13 residues. V was shortened by 0 bases and J by 4 bases, with 9 bases between the two germline ends. Germline loops: CDR1 GTSNPN, CDR2 SVGIG (reference sequence). CDR3 DNA sequence: TGTGCCTGGAGTGTGGGCAGGGTCACTGAAGCTTTCTTT. Its translation: CAWSVGRVTEAFF.

About this clonotype: The germline gene is not matched at one end of the junction; a read error may be the cause. Written as DNA, the CDR3 is TGTGCTAGTGGTATGGTGAGCGGCACCGTGTTGTTCTTC. Amino acid sequence: CASGMVSGTVLFF. J is TRBJ2-1 and V is TRBV12-5; D is perhaps TRBD2 (5 bases). This CDR3 has 13 amino acids. CDR1 and CDR2 (germline): LGHNT, FRNRAP.

This clonotype was seen more than once but under ten times. This sequence joins TRBV5-1 and TRBJ1-1, with no clear D. The ends were cut back, 2 bases at V and 5 bases at J, with 13 bases in the middle. This CDR3 contains 14 residues. Germline V gene lookup returns CDR1 SGHRS and CDR2 YFSETQ. The CDR3 DNA sequence: TGCGCCAGCAGCTTTGCCCTGAGTAGGACTGAAGCTTTCTTT. It is translated as CASSFALSRTEAFF.

As concerns this clonotype: A clone one base away is much larger, so this may be a read error. The V gene is TRBV7-6, the J gene TRBJ2-5; 7 bases fit TRBD2. The CDR3 extends over 15 amino acids. CDR1 SGHVS and CDR2 FNYEAQ come from the germline V gene. The CDR3 sequence: CASSSLTVSGETEYF. The CDR3 nucleotides are TGTGCCAGCAGCTCACTGACAGTGAGCGGGGAGACCGAGTACTTC.

CDR3 sequence reads: CASSTGFGTDTQYF. The CDR3 coding sequence is TGTGCCAGCAGTACAGGGTTCGGCACAGATACGCAGTATTTT. The genes are TRBV7-3 and TRBJ2-3; D possibly corresponds to TRBD1 (6 bases). The CDR3 is 14 residues long. Germline CDR1 reads SGHTA; CDR2 reads FQGTGA. V gave up 6 bases and J gave up 1 base, with 11 bases separating them.

This clonotype was observed once. The rearrangement uses TRBV5-1 and TRBJ1-6; TRBD1 matches 7 bases. The CDR3 runs to 18 residues. Germline CDR1 and CDR2: SGHRS and YFSETQ. The J segment lost 6 bases and the V segment lost 4 bases, leaving 16 bases of the junction unmatched. CDR3 residues: CASSRGGGQQITNSPLHF. CDR3 DNA sequence: TGCGCCAGCAGCAGAGGGGGCGGACAGCAAATAACTAATTCACCCCTCCACTTT.

In its sample, this clonotype was seen many times. The chain couples TRBV27 to TRBJ2-5, with 7 positions matching TRBD2. Trimming removed 3 bases from V and 5 bases from J; junction bases left unmatched: 9. CDR1 is MNHEY and CDR2 is SMNVEV in the germline V gene (reference sequence). The CDR3 runs to 15 residues. The CDR3 region has the DNA TGTGCCAGCAGTTTTGTTAGCGCCGGGAGGGAGACCCAGTACTTC. It yields the protein CASSFVSAGRETQYF.

This clonotype has only a few counts. The genes are TRBV12-5 and TRBJ1-3; D is unresolved. The CDR3 consists of 14 residues. CDR1 is LGHNT and CDR2 is FRNRAP in the germline V gene. With 6 bases removed from V and 2 bases from J, the gap between germline ends came to 11 bases. The CDR3 DNA reads as TGTGCTAGTGGGCCCAAAGTAACTGGAAACACCATATATTTT. It specifies CASGPKVTGNTIYF.

This clonotype was detected only a few times. The V and J genes are TRBV28 and TRBJ1-5; no clear D gene. This CDR3 has 16 amino acids. Deletions cut 6 bases from V and 1 base from J, with 16 bases between. Germline V CDR1 and CDR2: MDHEN, SYDVKM. The CDR3 nucleotides are TGTGCCAGCAGACCATCGGGGTTCGTAAGCAATCAGCCCCAGCATTTT. It encodes CASRPSGFVSNQPQHF.

This clonotype was seen at least ten times. The CDR3 DNA sequence: TGTGCCAGCAGCCGACACAGGGGGCTTTACGAGCAGTACTTC. Translating it yields CASSRHRGLYEQYF. The chain employs TRBV7-9 and TRBJ2-7; 9 nucleotides line up with TRBD1. The CDR3 extends over 14 amino acids. Looked up from germline, CDR1 is SEHNR and CDR2 is FQNEAQ (reference sequence). V gave up 5 bases and J gave up 4 bases; unmatched junction bases: 6.

The count of this clonotype is one. The V call is TRBV11-3, the J call TRBJ2-1; TRBD1 aligns across 7 bases. The CDR3 covers 14 residues. J was trimmed by 6 bases and V by 5 bases; bases with no gene match: 7. The V gene's germline CDR1 is SGHNT and CDR2 YENEEA. In nucleotides, the CDR3 is TGTGCCAGCAGCCCGGGACAGTGGTGCAATGAGCAGTTCTTC. It yields the protein CASSPGQWCNEQFF.

This clonotype was counted at least ten times. This sequence joins TRBV11-2 and TRBJ2-1; D is ambiguous. The germline V gene has CDR1 SGHAT and CDR2 FQNNGV. V was shortened by 2 bases and J by 9 bases, with 8 bases between the two germline ends. The CDR3 extends over 12 amino acids. CDR3 nucleotide sequence: TGTGCCAGCAGCTTAATCTCGGGTGAGCAGTTCTTC. Translation gives CASSLISGEQFF.

This clonotype was seen many times. CDR3 sequence: CASRGFWVWTEAFF. DNA of the CDR3: TGTGCCAGCAGGGGGTTTTGGGTATGGACTGAAGCTTTCTTT. The chain employs TRBV12-3 or TRBV12-4 and TRBJ1-1; no clear D gene. The V and J ends lost 6 bases and 5 bases respectively, with 16 bases between them. The CDR3 is made up of 14 amino acids.